The 6 T cell receptor beta chains given below trace back to one sample, sequenced in a study of OX40 agonist ivuxolimab in advanced cancers. Sequenced by immunoSEQ multiplex PCR; TCRdb stores in-frame clones only, minus some. The sample lists some 60,000 clones; about 86% were seen once. The sequenced sample was CD4+ or CD8+ T cells sorted from blood, obtained in a trial of the OX40 agonist ivuxolimab. The source of these receptors is an adult with an advanced solid tumor such as melanoma, head and neck, liver or kidney cancer.

This sequence joins TRBV27 and TRBJ2-7; D is perhaps TRBD1 or TRBD2 (5 bases each). Germline lookup yields CDR1 MNHEY and CDR2 SMNVEV (reference sequence). CDR3 size: 15 residues. Trimming pared 3 bases from V and 2 bases from J, leaving 14 bases between. The CDR3 loop is CASSFIYRDAYEQYF. The CDR3 DNA is TGTGCCAGCAGTTTCATATACCGGGACGCCTACGAGCAGTACTTC.

CDR3 nucleotides: TGTGCCAGCAGTAACCCCGGGACAGGCGGCGAGCAGTACTTC. This translates into CASSNPGTGGEQYF. The rearrangement links TRBV6-6 to TRBJ2-7, with 8 bases matching TRBD1. V lost 5 bases, J lost 6 bases, and 9 bases stayed unmatched. From germline, CDR1 is MNHNY and CDR2 SVGAGI (reference sequence). The CDR3 totals 14 residues.

The J gene is TRBJ2-3, the V gene TRBV7-9; 8 nucleotides match TRBD1. J lost 0 bases, V lost 1 base, and 6 bases had no gene match. The germline V gene encodes CDR1 SEHNR and CDR2 FQNEAQ (reference sequence). The CDR3 is 17 amino acids. Here the CDR3 reads CASSLGSGTGSTDTQYF. DNA of the CDR3: TGTGCCAGCAGCTTAGGGTCCGGGACAGGCAGCACAGATACGCAGTATTTT.

The rearrangement joins TRBV10-3 to TRBJ2-1, with 12 bases aligning to TRBD2. Germline V CDR1 and CDR2: ENHRY, SYGVKD. CDR3 length equals 16 residues. With V trimmed by 4 bases and J by 0 bases, 1 base remained unmatched. CDR3 in DNA: TGTGCCATCAGTGGGACTAGCGGGACCTCCTACAATGAGCAGTTCTTC. It yields the protein CAISGTSGTSYNEQFF.

J is TRBJ1-3 and V is TRBV28, with D uncertain. Trimming shortened V by 9 bases and J by 2 bases, and 5 bases separated the two germline ends. Germline V gene sequence: CDR1 MDHEN, CDR2 SYDVKM. The CDR3 consists of 11 residues. The CDR3 DNA is TGTGCCAGTCCCCCTGGAAACACCATATATTTT. Amino acids: CASPPGNTIYF. The full variable domain, completed using reference TRBV28 and TRBJ1-3, is DVKVTQSSRYLVKRTGEKVFLECVQDMDHENMFWYRQDPGLGLRLIYFSYDVKMKEKGDIPEGYSVSREKKERFSLILESASTNQTSMYLCASPPGNTIYFGEGSWLTVV.

The genes are TRBV27 and TRBJ2-5; D is possibly TRBD2 (6 bases). CDR3 length: 14 amino acids. Trimming cost V 2 bases and J 3 bases, with 10 bases left between them. Germline CDR1 MNHEY, CDR2 SMNVEV (reference sequence). The CDR3 bases are TGTGCCAGCAGTTTACACGGGAGCGAAGAGACCCAGTACTTC. This gives the protein CASSLHGSEETQYF.